The present T cell receptor (beta chain) was sequenced within a study of blood T cell repertoires in COVID-19 (dated by TCRdb to between 2020 and 2021). For the wider study: Samples from collaborators originated in the United States, Italy and Spain and spanned both the acute and convalescent phases of COVID-19. The material from the prospective study consisted of cDNA or gDNA derived from T cells, B-cell-depleted T cells, or PBMCs. Where available, HLA class I and class II types were obtained from metadata supplied by the sample provider rather than from assay-based typing. The dataset comprised deeply sampled blood TCRbeta repertoires from subjects exposed to, actively infected with, or recovered from COVID-19. The repertoires were made available in a free public database intended to serve as a resource for research on the immune response to SARS-CoV-2. A de-identified subject ID, COVID-19 status, age in years and sex were almost always included in the sample metadata. The samples were drawn from two sources: the first 160 participants of the ongoing ImmuneRACE study, and over 1,000 subjects contributed by 6 global collaborators. Results the study describes overall, beyond this receptor: Clinical and demographic metadata were provided uncurated, with the amount varying by source and participant.

A remark on this clone: Its antigen specificity is not known. Base qualities are not provided; no much larger clone lies one nucleotide away.

Whole blood was collected in K2EDTA tubes by collaborating institutions according to the institutions' own protocols. For TCRbeta analysis, collaborators shipped samples as frozen whole blood, isolated PBMCs, or DNA extracted from either of those sample types. TCRbeta CDR3 regions were amplified from genomic DNA by means of the immunoSEQ Assay, a bias-controlled multiplex PCR. In the paper's pipeline: The number of nucleated cells in each sample was estimated from the amplification of reference gene primers within the assay. To quantify the absolute abundance of each unique TCRbeta CDR3 rearrangement, sequence reads were collapsed and filtered. For each sample, productive Simpson clonality was calculated as the square root of Simpson's diversity index over productive rearrangements. TCRdb's version of the immuneACCESS table is confined to in-frame rearrangements and falls short of the full clone set. An unresolved V gene accounts for under half of the shortfall where checked; the remainder is of unknown origin. V, J and clone size are those of that table, while D and trimming were read from the DNA. The sample table records about 150,000 clones; around 90% of these occur just once. The ten most abundant clones make up around 4.6% of the sample.

The sequence came from an older woman with active or convalescent COVID-19. Sequenced material: peripheral blood.

The CDR3 here reads CASSLEARVRFSTEAFF. The sequenced DNA: TGTGCCAGCAGCTTAGAAGCCAGGGTAAGGTTTAGCACTGAAGCTTTCTTT. The V gene is TRBV7-6 and the J gene is TRBJ1-1; the D region possibly corresponds to TRBD1 (5 bases align). Its CDR3 holds 17 amino acids, cysteine through phenylalanine. CDR3 DNA only is kept here, 51 bases in frame from base 1. V gives up 1 base and J gives up 4 bases, and the segment between their germline ends measures 19 bases. The germline V gene gives CDR1 as SGHVS and CDR2 as FNYEAQ.